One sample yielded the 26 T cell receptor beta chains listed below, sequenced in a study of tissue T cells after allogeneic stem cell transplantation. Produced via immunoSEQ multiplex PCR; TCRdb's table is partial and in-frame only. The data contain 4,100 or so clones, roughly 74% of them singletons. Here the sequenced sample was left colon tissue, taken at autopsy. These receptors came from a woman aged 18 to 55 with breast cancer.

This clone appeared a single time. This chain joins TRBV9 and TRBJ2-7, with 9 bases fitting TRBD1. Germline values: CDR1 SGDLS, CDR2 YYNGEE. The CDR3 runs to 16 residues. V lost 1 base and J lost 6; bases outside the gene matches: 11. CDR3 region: CASSVLPTETGGEQYF. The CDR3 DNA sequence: TGTGCCAGCAGCGTATTGCCTACCGAGACAGGGGGCGAGCAGTACTTC. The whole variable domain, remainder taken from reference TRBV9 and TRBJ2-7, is DSGVTQTPKHLITATGQRVTLRCSPRSGDLSVYWYQQSLDQGLQFLIQYYNGEERAKGNILERFSAQQFPDLHSELNLSSLELGDSALYFCASSVLPTETGGEQYFGPGTRLTVT.

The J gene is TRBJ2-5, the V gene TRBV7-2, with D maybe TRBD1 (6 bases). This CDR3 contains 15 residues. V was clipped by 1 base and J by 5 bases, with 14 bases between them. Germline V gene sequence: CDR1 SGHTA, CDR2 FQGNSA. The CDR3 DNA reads TGTGCCAGCAGCTTAGGGGTTGGGGGCCGGGAGACCCAGTACTTC. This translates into CASSLGVGGRETQYF.

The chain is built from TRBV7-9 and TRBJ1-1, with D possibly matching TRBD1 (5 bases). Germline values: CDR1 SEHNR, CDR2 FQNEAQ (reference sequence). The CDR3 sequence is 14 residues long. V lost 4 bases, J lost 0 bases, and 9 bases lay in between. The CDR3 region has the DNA TGTGCCAGCAGCTGGGGGGTCGTGAACACTGAAGCTTTCTTT. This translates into CASSWGVVNTEAFF.

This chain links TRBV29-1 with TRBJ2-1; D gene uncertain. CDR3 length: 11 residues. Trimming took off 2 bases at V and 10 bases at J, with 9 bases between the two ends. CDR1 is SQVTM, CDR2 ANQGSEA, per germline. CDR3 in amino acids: CSVESPQEQFF. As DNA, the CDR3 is TGCAGCGTTGAAAGCCCCCAGGAGCAGTTCTTC.

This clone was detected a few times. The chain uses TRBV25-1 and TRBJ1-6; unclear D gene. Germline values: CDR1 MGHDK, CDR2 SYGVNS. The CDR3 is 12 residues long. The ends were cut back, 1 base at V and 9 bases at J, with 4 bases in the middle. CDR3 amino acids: CASSEWGSPLHF. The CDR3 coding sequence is TGTGCCAGCAGTGAATGGGGTTCACCCCTCCACTTT.

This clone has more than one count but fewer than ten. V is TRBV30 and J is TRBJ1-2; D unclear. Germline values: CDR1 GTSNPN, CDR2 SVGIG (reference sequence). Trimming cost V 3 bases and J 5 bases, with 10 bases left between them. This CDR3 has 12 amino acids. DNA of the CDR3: TGTGCCTGGAGAGAGACAATGTATGGCTACACCTTC. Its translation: CAWRETMYGYTF.

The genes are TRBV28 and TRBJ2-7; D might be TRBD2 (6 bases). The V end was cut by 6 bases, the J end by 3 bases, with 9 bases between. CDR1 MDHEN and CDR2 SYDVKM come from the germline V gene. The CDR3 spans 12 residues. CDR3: CASSLTSYEQYF. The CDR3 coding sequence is TGTGCCAGCAGCCTGACTAGCTACGAGCAGTACTTC.

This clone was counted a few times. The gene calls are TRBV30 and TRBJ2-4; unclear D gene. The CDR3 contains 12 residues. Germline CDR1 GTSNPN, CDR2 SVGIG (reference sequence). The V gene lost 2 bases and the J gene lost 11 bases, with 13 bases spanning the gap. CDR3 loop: CAWSRELQVQYF. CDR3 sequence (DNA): TGTGCCTGGAGTCGAGAGCTGCAGGTTCAGTACTTC.

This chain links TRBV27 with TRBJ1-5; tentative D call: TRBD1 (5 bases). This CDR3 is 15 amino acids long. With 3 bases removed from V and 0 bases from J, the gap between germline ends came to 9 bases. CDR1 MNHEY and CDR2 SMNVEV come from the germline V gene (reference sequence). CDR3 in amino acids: CASSLKGDSNQPQHF. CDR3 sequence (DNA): TGTGCCAGCAGTTTGAAAGGGGATAGCAATCAGCCCCAGCATTTT.

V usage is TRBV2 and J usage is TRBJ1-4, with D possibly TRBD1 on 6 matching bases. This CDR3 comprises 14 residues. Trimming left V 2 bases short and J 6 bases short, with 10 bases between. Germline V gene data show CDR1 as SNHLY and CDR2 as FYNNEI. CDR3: CASSESRGYEKLFF. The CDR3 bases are TGTGCCAGCAGTGAATCCAGGGGATATGAAAAACTGTTTTTT. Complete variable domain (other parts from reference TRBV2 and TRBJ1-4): EPEVTQTPSHQVTQMGQEVILRCVPISNHLYFYWYRQILGQKVEFLVSFYNNEISEKSEIFDDQFSVERPDGSNFTLKIRSTKLEDSAMYFCASSESRGYEKLFFGSGTQLSVL.

For the CDR3, the DNA is TGTGCCAGTCGACAGAGCACAGATACGCAGTATTTT. Translation: CASRQSTDTQYF. The chain has TRBV19 and TRBJ2-3; TRBD1 might be the D (5 bases). The CDR3 is made up of 12 amino acids. V was clipped by 8 bases and J by 0 bases, with 6 bases between them. Germline V gene data show CDR1 as LNHDA and CDR2 as SQIVND (reference sequence).

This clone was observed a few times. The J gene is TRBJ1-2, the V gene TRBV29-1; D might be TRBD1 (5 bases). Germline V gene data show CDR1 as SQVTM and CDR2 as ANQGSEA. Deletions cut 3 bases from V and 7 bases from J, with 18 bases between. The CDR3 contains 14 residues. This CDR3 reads CSVERGEGRGGYTF. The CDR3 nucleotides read TGCAGCGTTGAGAGGGGAGAGGGGCGGGGTGGCTACACCTTC.

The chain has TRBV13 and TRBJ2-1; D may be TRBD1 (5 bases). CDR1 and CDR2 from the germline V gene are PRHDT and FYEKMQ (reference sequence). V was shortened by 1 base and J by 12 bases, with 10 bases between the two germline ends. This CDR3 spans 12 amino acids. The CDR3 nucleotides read TGTGCCAGCAGCTTAGAGGGGTATAGGCAGTTCTTC. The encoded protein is CASSLEGYRQFF.

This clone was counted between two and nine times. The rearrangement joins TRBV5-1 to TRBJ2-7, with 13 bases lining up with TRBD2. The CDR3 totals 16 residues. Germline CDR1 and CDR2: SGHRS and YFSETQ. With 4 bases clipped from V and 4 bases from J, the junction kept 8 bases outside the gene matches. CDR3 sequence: CASSQGLAGEAYEQYF. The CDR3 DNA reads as TGCGCCAGCAGCCAAGGACTAGCGGGAGAAGCATACGAGCAGTACTTC.

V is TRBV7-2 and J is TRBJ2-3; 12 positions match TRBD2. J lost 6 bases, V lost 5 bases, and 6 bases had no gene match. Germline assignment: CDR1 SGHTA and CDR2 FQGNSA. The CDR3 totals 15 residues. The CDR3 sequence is CASSPWTSGTDTQYF. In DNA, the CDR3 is TGTGCCAGCAGCCCGTGGACTAGCGGGACCGATACGCAGTATTTT.

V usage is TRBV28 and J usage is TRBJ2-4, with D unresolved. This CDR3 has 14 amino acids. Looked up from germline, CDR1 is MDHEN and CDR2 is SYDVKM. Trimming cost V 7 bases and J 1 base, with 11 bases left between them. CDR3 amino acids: CASTGNEAKNIQYF. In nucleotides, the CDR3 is TGTGCCAGCACCGGAAACGAGGCCAAAAACATTCAGTACTTC.

CDR3 nucleotides: TGTGCCATCAGTGATAGGGACAGGGGTGACTCCTACGAGCAGTACTTC. This codes for CAISDRDRGDSYEQYF. This chain uses TRBV10-3 with TRBJ2-7, with 10 bases lining up with TRBD1. Germline V CDR1 and CDR2: ENHRY, SYGVKD. The CDR3 contains 16 residues. Germline trimming cut 3 bases from V and 0 bases from J; bases unmatched to any gene: 5.

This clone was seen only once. The CDR3 coding sequence is TGTGCCAGCAGCCAAATTACAGGGTTGCAAGAGACCCAGTACTTC. This encodes CASSQITGLQETQYF. This chain links TRBV3-1 (or the pseudogene TRBV3-2) with TRBJ2-5; D might be TRBD1 (6 bases). V was trimmed by 2 bases and J by 2 bases, leaving 12 bases between them. Germline assignment: CDR1 LGHDT and CDR2 YNNKEL (reference sequence). This CDR3 contains 15 residues.

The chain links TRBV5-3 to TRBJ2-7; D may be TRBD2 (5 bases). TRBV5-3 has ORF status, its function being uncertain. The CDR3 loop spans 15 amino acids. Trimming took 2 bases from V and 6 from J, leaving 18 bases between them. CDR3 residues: CARSLYTLETSEQYF. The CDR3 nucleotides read TGTGCCAGAAGCTTATATACACTAGAAACCAGCGAGCAGTACTTC.

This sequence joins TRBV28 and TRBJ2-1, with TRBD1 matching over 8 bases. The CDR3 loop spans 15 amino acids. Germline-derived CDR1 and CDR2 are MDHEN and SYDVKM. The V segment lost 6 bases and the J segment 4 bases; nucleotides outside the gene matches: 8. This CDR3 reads CASRPGGRAYNEQFF. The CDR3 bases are TGTGCCAGCAGGCCAGGGGGCAGAGCGTACAATGAGCAGTTCTTC.

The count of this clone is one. As DNA, the CDR3 is TGTGCCAGTACCCCCTACGGGGGGAAGCATTCACCCCTCCACTTT. Protein sequence: CASTPYGGKHSPLHF. V and J are TRBV19 and TRBJ1-6; D perhaps matches TRBD1 (5 bases). The ends were cut back, 7 bases at V and 8 bases at J, with 18 bases in the middle. The CDR3 loop spans 15 amino acids. Germline V CDR1 and CDR2: LNHDA, SQIVND (reference sequence). Variable domain in full (rest from reference TRBV19 and TRBJ1-6): DGGITQSPKYLFRKEGQNVTLSCEQNLNHDAMYWYRQDPGQGLRLIYYSQIVNDFQKGDIAEGYSVSREKKESFPLTVTSAQKNPTAFYLCASTPYGGKHSPLHFGNGTRLTVT.

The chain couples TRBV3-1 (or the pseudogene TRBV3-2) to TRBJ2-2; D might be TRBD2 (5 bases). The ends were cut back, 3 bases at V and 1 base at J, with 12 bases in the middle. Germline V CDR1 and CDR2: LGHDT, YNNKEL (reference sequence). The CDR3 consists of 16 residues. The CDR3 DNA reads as TGTGCCAGCAGCCAGGAGGTTCCCCTGAACACCGGGGAGCTGTTTTTT. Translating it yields CASSQEVPLNTGELFF.

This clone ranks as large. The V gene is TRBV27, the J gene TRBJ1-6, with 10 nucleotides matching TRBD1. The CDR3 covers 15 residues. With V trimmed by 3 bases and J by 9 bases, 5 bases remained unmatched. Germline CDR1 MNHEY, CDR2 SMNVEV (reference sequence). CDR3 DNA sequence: TGTGCCAGCAGTTTTTGGGGGACAGGGGTTTCACCCCTCCACTTT. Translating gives CASSFWGTGVSPLHF.

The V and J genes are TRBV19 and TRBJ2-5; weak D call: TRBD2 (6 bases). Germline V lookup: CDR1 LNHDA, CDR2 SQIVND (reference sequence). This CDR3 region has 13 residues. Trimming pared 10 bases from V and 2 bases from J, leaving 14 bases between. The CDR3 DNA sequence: TGTGCCACTTCTCCCGGGGGACAAGAGACCCAGTACTTC. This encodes CATSPGGQETQYF.

The CDR3 protein is CASRRGGPNTEAFF. CDR3 DNA sequence: TGTGCCAGCAGACGAGGGGGGCCGAACACTGAAGCTTTCTTT. The genes are TRBV6-6 and TRBJ1-1; the D gene is possibly TRBD1 (6 bases). The V end was cut by 6 bases, the J end by 1 base, with 12 bases between. Germline loops: CDR1 MNHNY, CDR2 SVGAGI (reference sequence). The CDR3 runs to 14 residues.

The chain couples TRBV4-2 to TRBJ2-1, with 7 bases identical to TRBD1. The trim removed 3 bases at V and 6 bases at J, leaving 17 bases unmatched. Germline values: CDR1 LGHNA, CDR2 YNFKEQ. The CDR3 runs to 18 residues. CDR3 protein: CASSQLNRGQGSLNEQFF. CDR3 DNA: TGTGCCAGCAGCCAGCTCAATAGGGGGCAGGGGTCCCTCAATGAGCAGTTCTTC.